The sequence of this T cell receptor beta chain was determined in a study of blood T cell repertoires in COVID-19 (dated by TCRdb to 2020 to 2021). Concerning the study at large: Collaborator samples came from the United States, Italy and Spain and covered acute and convalescent phases of COVID-19. The prospective study material was composed of cDNA or gDNA derived from T cells, B-cell-depleted T cells, or PBMCs. Subjects who had been exposed to COVID-19, were actively infected with it, or had recovered from it provided the deeply sampled blood TCRbeta repertoires that made up the dataset. The repertoires were made available in a free public database intended to serve as a resource for research on the immune response to SARS-CoV-2. The samples were drawn from two sources: the first 160 participants of the ongoing ImmuneRACE study, and approximately 1,300 subjects contributed by 6 global collaborators. Sample metadata almost always included a de-identified subject ID, COVID-19 status, age in years and sex. Where HLA class I and class II types were available, the types were taken from metadata supplied by the sample provider, not from assay-based typing. What the study reported, not specific to this receptor: The amount of clinical and demographic metadata varied by source and participant and was provided uncurated.

The immunoSEQ Assay, a bias-controlled multiplex PCR, was used to amplify TCRbeta CDR3 regions from genomic DNA. Processing in the source paper ran as follows. Within the assay, amplification of reference gene primers was used to estimate how many nucleated cells each sample contained. To quantify the absolute abundance of each unique TCRbeta CDR3 rearrangement, sequence reads were collapsed and filtered. For each sample, productive Simpson clonality was calculated as the square root of Simpson's diversity index across productive rearrangements. In TCRdb, the immuneACCESS table is reduced to in-frame sequences with V and J assigned. These tables do not hold every clone; where another copy was compared, an unresolved V gene accounts for under half, and the others remain unexplained. V and J calls and clone size are those listed in that table; D and trimming were worked out from the DNA. The sample table contains a few hundred thousand clones; only one count was recorded for more than 85% of them. The ten most abundant clones make up around 3% of the sample.

Participants in the prospective study were enrolled through a virtual design, were aged about 18 to 90 years, and lived in about two dozen United States geographic areas. In the prospective study, cohorts were assigned on the basis of participant-reported clinical history obtained from a screening survey and a study questionnaire. Recovered participants in ImmuneRACE Cohort 3 were defined as having two consecutive negative NP/OP PCR tests, clearance from a healthcare professional, or resolution of symptoms. Each participant in the prospective study had whole blood, serum and a nasopharyngeal or oropharyngeal swab collected by mobile phlebotomists. Over an approximately 2-month period, participants in the prospective study had the option of providing additional blood draws and questionnaires. Before DNA extraction, prospective study blood samples were shipped either frozen or at room temperature.

The CDR3 runs 14 residues from the cysteine to the phenylalanine. CDR3 DNA only is kept here, 42 bases in frame from base 1. This clone was seen more than once but under ten times. Its antigen is unknown. Within one base of it there is no much larger clone, and no base qualities were kept. The source of this sequence is a woman under 40 who had recovered from COVID-19. The rearrangement joined TRBV21-1 to TRBJ2-7; the DNA was not used to check the table's D call, TRBD1. TRBV21-1 is classified as a pseudogene. Sequenced material: PBMCs or T cells enriched from blood (not recorded which). CDR3 sequence: CASRVRDRDSEQYF. The DNA reads TGTGCCAGCAGGGTTCGGGACAGGGATTCCGAGCAGTACTTC.